These 27 T cell receptor beta chains originate from one sample sequenced in a study of shared clonotypes between healthy human individuals. CD45RO-negative cells were positively selected for CCR7, leaving out terminally differentiated effector memory CD45RA+ cells. The protocol was immunoSEQ multiplex PCR, while the TCRdb copy is restricted to in-frame clones and leaves out a portion. The table lists about 2.2 million clones, approximately 92% of them singletons, with 1.5% to 2% in the top ten. Sequenced sample: naive CD8+ T cells from PBMCs. These receptors came from a man aged 18 to 29 in good health. Some clones in this sample may be carry-over from other donors' samples.

The genes are TRBV5-1 and TRBJ1-2; maybe TRBD1 (6 bases). In germline, CDR1 is SGHRS, CDR2 YFSETQ. The CDR3 is 17 residues long. Trimming stripped 4 bases from V and 3 bases from J, with 22 bases between. The CDR3 DNA sequence: TGCGCCAGCAGCGCCGATACCAGGGGCCCTGTCGACTATGGCTACACCTTC. Its translation: CASSADTRGPVDYGYTF.

The rearrangement joins TRBV7-9 to TRBJ2-1; D is ambiguous. This CDR3 has 11 amino acids. V lost 2 bases and J lost 9, with 5 bases in between. CDR1 is SEHNR, CDR2 FQNEAQ, per germline (reference sequence). The CDR3 DNA sequence: TGTGCCAGCAGCTTACCTAGTGAGCAGTTCTTC. The encoded protein is CASSLPSEQFF.

Note on this clone: This sample also contains other DNA sequences that code for the same CDR3. The V call is TRBV4-3, the J call TRBJ2-1, with 14 bases matching TRBD2. The CDR3 runs 15 residues. CDR1 and CDR2 from the germline V gene are LGHNA and YSLEER. Unmatched junction bases numbered 0, after V lost 1 base and J lost 7 bases. CDR3 bases: TGCGCCAGCAGCCAAGGACTAGCGGGGGGGAATGAGCAGTTCTTC. Its protein is CASSQGLAGGNEQFF.

V gene TRBV4-1 combines with J gene TRBJ1-5; 7 positions agree with TRBD1. V lost 0 bases, J lost 6 bases, and 14 bases stayed unmatched. The CDR3 covers 18 residues. Germline CDR1 reads MGHRA; CDR2 reads YSYEKL. The CDR3 nucleotides read TGCGCCAGCAGCCAAGAGGGCCGGCGGGGACAGCAAGCTCAGCCCCAGCATTTT. Its protein product is CASSQEGRRGQQAQPQHF.

V gene TRBV4-3 combines with J gene TRBJ1-4; D uncertain. Trimming stripped 0 bases from V and 4 bases from J, with 6 bases between. CDR3 length equals 14 residues. Looked up from germline, CDR1 is LGHNA and CDR2 is YSLEER. The CDR3 bases are TGCGCCAGCAGCCAAGACGGGGTTAATGAAAAACTGTTTTTT. Translating gives CASSQDGVNEKLFF.

In this sample, this clone turned up a few times. The V gene is TRBV7-2, the J gene TRBJ1-2; tentative D call: TRBD1 (6 bases). There are 15 residues in the CDR3. Germline V gene data show CDR1 as SGHTA and CDR2 as FQGNSA. The ends were cut back, 4 bases at V and 4 bases at J, with 16 bases in the middle. CDR3 sequence reads: CASSSHRVPPYGYTF. The CDR3 DNA is TGTGCCAGCAGCTCCCACAGGGTTCCGCCCTATGGCTACACCTTC.

The table lists this clone with a few counts. V and J are TRBV27 and TRBJ2-5, with D perhaps TRBD1 or TRBD2 (5 bases each). This CDR3 has 14 amino acids. Germline CDR1 is MNHEY and CDR2 is SMNVEV (reference sequence). Trimming removed 5 bases from V and 5 bases from J, with 15 bases in between. The CDR3 loop reads CASSPLSGRETQYF. DNA of the CDR3: TGTGCCAGCAGTCCTCTTTCGGGGCGGGAGACCCAGTACTTC.

DNA of the CDR3: TGTGCCAGCGGACTAGCGGGAAATCAAGAGACCCAGTACTTC. Translated: CASGLAGNQETQYF. The rearrangement links TRBV2 to TRBJ2-5, with TRBD2 matching 12 bases. Germline V gene data show CDR1 as SNHLY and CDR2 as FYNNEI. CDR3 size: 14 residues. The J segment lost 2 bases and the V segment lost 8 bases, leaving 3 bases of the junction unmatched.

The rearrangement uses TRBV10-1 and TRBJ2-3, with 16 bases identical to TRBD2. CDR1 is WNHNN, CDR2 SYGVQD, per germline (reference sequence). V dropped 10 bases and J dropped 1; count of bases not matched to a gene: 11. The CDR3 is 18 amino acids. Here the CDR3 DNA reads TGCGCCATCCAACCGGGACTAGCGGGAGGGGCCGGCACAGATACGCAGTATTTT. Its translation is CAIQPGLAGGAGTDTQYF.

The chain joins TRBV7-6 to TRBJ1-3; D not resolved. The germline V gene has CDR1 SGHVS and CDR2 FNYEAQ. V was cut by 0 bases and J by 0 bases, with 6 bases left in between. The length of the CDR3 is 15 residues. CDR3 loop: CASSLALASGNTIYF. The CDR3 DNA reads as TGTGCCAGCAGCTTAGCACTAGCCTCTGGAAACACCATATATTTT.

With regard to this clone: Different DNA sequences within this sample yield the same CDR3. The rearrangement joins TRBV7-9 to TRBJ1-2, with unresolved D. Germline lookup yields CDR1 SEHNR and CDR2 FQNEAQ (reference sequence). Trimming pared 4 bases from V and 5 bases from J, leaving 11 bases between. CDR3 size: 13 residues. The CDR3 loop is CASSSQNGYGYTF. As DNA, the CDR3 is TGTGCCAGCAGCTCACAAAACGGATATGGCTACACCTTC.

The rearrangement links TRBV5-1 to TRBJ1-1; 8 bases match TRBD1. The CDR3 totals 13 residues. Germline lookup yields CDR1 SGHRS and CDR2 YFSETQ. Losses at the gene ends were 1 base for V and 13 bases for J; bases not matched to a gene: 9. The DNA for the CDR3 is TGCGCCAGCAGCTTGTCGGGGACAGGTTTTATTTTCTTT. It codes for CASSLSGTGFIFF.

V gene TRBV7-9 combines with J gene TRBJ2-3, with D possibly matching TRBD2 (6 bases). CDR3 size: 16 residues. In germline, CDR1 is SEHNR, CDR2 FQNEAQ (reference sequence). V lost 5 bases and J 1 base, leaving 16 bases between the germline ends. CDR3 sequence reads: CASSPPPSARTDTQYF. CDR3 nucleotides: TGTGCCAGCAGCCCCCCCCCTAGCGCGCGCACAGATACGCAGTATTTT.

The chain employs TRBV11-2 and TRBJ2-7, with a tentative D call TRBD1 (5 bases). The germline V gene has CDR1 SGHAT and CDR2 FQNNGV. The length of the CDR3 is 13 residues. The V and J ends lost 0 bases and 9 bases respectively, with 12 bases between them. As DNA, the CDR3 is TGTGCCAGCAGCTTAGATCGGCAGGGATGGCAGTACTTC. Translation gives CASSLDRQGWQYF.

This clone came up once. The chain recombines TRBV7-9 with TRBJ1-3; 8 bases line up with TRBD1. The CDR3 totals 14 residues. The J segment lost 4 bases and the V segment lost 4 bases, leaving 3 bases of the junction unmatched. Germline lookup yields CDR1 SEHNR and CDR2 FQNEAQ (reference sequence). The CDR3 DNA reads TGTGCCAGCAGCTGGACAGGGCCCGGAAACACCATATATTTT. Protein sequence: CASSWTGPGNTIYF. Full variable domain (outside the CDR3, taken from reference TRBV7-9 and TRBJ1-3): DTGVSQNPRHKITKRGQNVTFRCDPISEHNRLYWYRQTLGQGPEFLTYFQNEAQLEKSRLLSDRFSAERPKGSFSTLEIQRTEQGDSAMYLCASSWTGPGNTIYFGEGSWLTVV.

V gene TRBV19 combines with J gene TRBJ1-5, with D hard to call. The V end was cut by 10 bases, the J end by 5 bases, with 12 bases between. The CDR3 has 12 amino acids. The germline V gene has CDR1 LNHDA and CDR2 SQIVND (reference sequence). The CDR3 region has the DNA TGTGCCACCGGAAGGGTCGATCAGCCCCAGCATTTT. Translated, it gives CATGRVDQPQHF.

The chain is built from TRBV5-1 and TRBJ2-5; no clear D gene. Per the germline V gene, CDR1 is SGHRS and CDR2 is YFSETQ. Trimming took 0 bases from V and 5 from J, leaving 14 bases between them. CDR3 length: 15 residues. The CDR3 coding sequence is TGCGCCAGCAGCTTGGATGTCCGCCCCCAGGAGACCCAGTACTTC. It translates to CASSLDVRPQETQYF.

This rearrangement joins TRBV28 to TRBJ1-2, with a weak D call TRBD1 (5 bases). This CDR3 has 17 residues. The germline V and J ends were trimmed by 5 bases and 0 bases, with 19 bases remaining between them. CDR1 is MDHEN, CDR2 SYDVKM, per germline. The CDR3 nucleotides read TGTGCCAGCAGTAAATGGATTGGGGCCCAACCTAACTATGGCTACACCTTC. Amino acid sequence: CASSKWIGAQPNYGYTF.

The chain has TRBV6-1 and TRBJ2-1; no reliable D call. Trimming removed 6 bases at V and 6 bases at J, with 9 bases between. The CDR3 covers 12 residues. Germline CDR1 is MNHNS and CDR2 is SASEGT. CDR3 amino acids: CASRTSANEQFF. The DNA of the CDR3 is TGTGCCAGCAGGACCTCAGCCAATGAGCAGTTCTTC.

The rearrangement links TRBV18 to TRBJ1-5; D uncertain. CDR1 and CDR2 (germline): KGHSH, LQKENI. Trimming shortened V by 8 bases and J by 4 bases, and 12 bases separated the two germline ends. The CDR3 is made up of 13 amino acids. DNA of the CDR3: TGTGCCAGCGCCTGGTCAGAAAATCAGCCCCAGCATTTT. It is translated as CASAWSENQPQHF.

The chain couples TRBV4-1 to TRBJ2-3, with D possibly TRBD2 on 6 matching bases. There are 13 residues in the CDR3. With 0 bases removed from V and 11 bases from J, the gap between germline ends came to 12 bases. Germline assignment: CDR1 MGHRA and CDR2 YSYEKL. CDR3 sequence reads: CASSQEEGGVQYF. The CDR3 region has the DNA TGCGCCAGCAGCCAAGAGGAGGGAGGCGTGCAGTATTTT.

This clone came up once. The J gene is TRBJ2-7, the V gene TRBV9; 10 nucleotides agree with TRBD1. Germline V gene sequence: CDR1 SGDLS, CDR2 YYNGEE. The V gene end was trimmed by 3 bases and the J gene end by 5 bases; junction bases not matched to a gene: 8. The CDR3 is 15 residues long. As DNA, the CDR3 is TGTGCCAGCAGCGCGCGACAGGGGGCGTCGGACGAGCAGTACTTC. Residues: CASSARQGASDEQYF. Based on the CDR3 plus reference TRBV9 and TRBJ2-7, the full variable domain is DSGVTQTPKHLITATGQRVTLRCSPRSGDLSVYWYQQSLDQGLQFLIQYYNGEERAKGNILERFSAQQFPDLHSELNLSSLELGDSALYFCASSARQGASDEQYFGPGTRLTVT.

For this clone: Within the sample, other DNA sequences also encode this same CDR3. The V call is TRBV29-1, the J call TRBJ2-1; D might be TRBD2 (6 bases). Trimming left V 7 bases short and J 2 bases short, with 6 bases between. The germline V gene encodes CDR1 SQVTM and CDR2 ANQGSEA. This CDR3 contains 11 residues. The CDR3 spells CSGGAYNEQFF. The CDR3 DNA reads TGCAGCGGCGGGGCCTACAATGAGCAGTTCTTC.

V is TRBV5-1 and J is TRBJ2-5, with D unresolved. The J call may be mistaken, given a closer DNA end match to TRBJ2-7. The CDR3 runs 14 residues. CDR1 SGHRS and CDR2 YFSETQ come from the germline V gene. The CDR3 DNA sequence: TGCGCCAGCAGCTCCCTGGGTCCCTCCTACGAGCAGTACTTC. As protein: CASSSLGPSYEQYF.

This chain links TRBV28 with TRBJ1-1; D uncertain. Looked up from germline, CDR1 is MDHEN and CDR2 is SYDVKM. The length of the CDR3 is 14 residues. Trimming left V 3 bases short and J 2 bases short, with 10 bases between. CDR3 region: CASSFGHLNTEAFF. The DNA of the CDR3 is TGTGCCAGCAGTTTCGGGCACTTAAACACTGAAGCTTTCTTT.

V usage is TRBV21-1 and J usage is TRBJ1-1. TRBV21-1 is designated a pseudogene. The CDR3 is 13 residues long. In DNA form, the CDR3 reads TGTGCCAGCAGCAAATGGACTGACACTGAAGCTTTCTTT. Protein: CASSKWTDTEAFF.

The chain employs TRBV25-1 and TRBJ2-2, with D maybe TRBD1 (6 bases). The CDR3 loop spans 12 amino acids. V was shortened by 7 bases and J by 6 bases, with 9 bases between the two germline ends. The germline gives CDR1 MGHDK, CDR2 SYGVNS. CDR3 in amino acids: CASTPGAGELFF. Here the CDR3 DNA reads TGTGCCAGCACCCCAGGGGCCGGGGAGCTGTTTTTT.